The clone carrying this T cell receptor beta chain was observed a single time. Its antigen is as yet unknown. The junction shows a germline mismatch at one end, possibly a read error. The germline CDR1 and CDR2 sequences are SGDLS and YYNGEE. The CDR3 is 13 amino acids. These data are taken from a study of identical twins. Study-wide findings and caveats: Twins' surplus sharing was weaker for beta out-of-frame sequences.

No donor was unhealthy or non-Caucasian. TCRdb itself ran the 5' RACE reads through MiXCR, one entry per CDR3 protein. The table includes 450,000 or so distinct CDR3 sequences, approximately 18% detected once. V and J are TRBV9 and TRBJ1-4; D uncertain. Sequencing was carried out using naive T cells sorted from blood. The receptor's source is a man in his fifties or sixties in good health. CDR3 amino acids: CASSVVAGEKPFF. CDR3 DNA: TGTGCCAGCAGCGTAGTAGCGGGCGAAAAACCGTTTTTT.